The 21 T cell receptor beta chains listed next were all sequenced from one sample in a study of shared T cell receptors in the human thymus. TCRdb keeps only in-frame clones here, not all; method: immunoSEQ multiplex PCR. The table shows 500,000 to 550,000 clones, with about 84% occurring only once. This same sample was also taken into another study, of human thymus T cells.

The sequenced sample was thymocytes. The receptors originated from a boy in the first two years of life with a congenital heart defect.

The chain combines TRBV4-3 with TRBJ1-2; D ambiguous. The CDR3 is 17 amino acids. Germline V lookup: CDR1 LGHNA, CDR2 YSLEER. With 4 bases removed from V and 6 bases from J, the gap between germline ends came to 24 bases. The CDR3 protein is CASSPTLFEAYRDGYTF. In DNA, the CDR3 is TGCGCCAGCAGCCCCACCCTCTTCGAGGCTTATCGGGATGGCTACACCTTC.

The CDR3 DNA sequence: TGTGCCAGCAGCTTCCGGGACAGGGGCACAGATACGCAGTATTTT. Its protein is CASSFRDRGTDTQYF. This rearrangement joins TRBV5-4 to TRBJ2-3; 9 bases map to TRBD1. The trim removed 2 bases at V and 1 base at J, leaving 2 bases unmatched. There are 15 residues in the CDR3. In germline, CDR1 is SGHNT, CDR2 YYREEE (reference sequence). The complete variable domain, with remaining parts taken from reference TRBV5-4 and TRBJ2-3, reads ETGVTQSPTHLIKTRGQQVTLRCSSQSGHNTVSWYQQALGQGPQFIFQYYREEENGRGNFPPRFSGLQFPNYSSELNVNALELDDSALYLCASSFRDRGTDTQYFGPGTRLTVL.

The chain joins TRBV5-6 to TRBJ2-5; 10 bases are shared with TRBD2. V was pared by 4 bases and J by 5 bases, with 8 bases of the junction left unmatched. Germline CDR1 is SGHDT and CDR2 is YYEEEE. The CDR3 runs 15 residues. CDR3 in amino acids: CASSENGAGGETQYF. Here the CDR3 DNA reads TGTGCCAGCAGCGAAAATGGAGCGGGAGGGGAGACCCAGTACTTC.

The chain uses TRBV5-6 and TRBJ1-1; 7 bases match TRBD1. Germline V gene data show CDR1 as SGHDT and CDR2 as YYEEEE. V shed 4 bases, J shed 2 bases, and the junction held 14 bases outside the gene matches. The CDR3 has 17 residues. The CDR3 DNA follows: TGTGCCAGCAGCCAACGGCAGGGGGGTGACCGAAACACTGAAGCTTTCTTT. Translated, it gives CASSQRQGGDRNTEAFF. Variable domain in full (rest from reference TRBV5-6 and TRBJ1-1): DAGVTQSPTHLIKTRGQQVTLRCSPKSGHDTVSWYQQALGQGPQFIFQYYEEEERQRGNFPDRFSGHQFPNYSSELNVNALLLGDSALYLCASSQRQGGDRNTEAFFGQGTRLTVV.

J is TRBJ1-2 and V is TRBV29-1; tentative D call: TRBD1 (5 bases). Per the germline V gene, CDR1 is SQVTM and CDR2 is ANQGSEA. The V and J ends lost 6 bases and 4 bases respectively, with 27 bases between them. CDR3 length equals 17 residues. The CDR3: CSVLVGRLYPFRYGYTF. In DNA, the CDR3 is TGCAGCGTCCTTGTGGGGCGCTTATACCCCTTTCGCTATGGCTACACCTTC.

This chain links TRBV10-3 with TRBJ2-3; 9 bases line up with TRBD1. This CDR3 comprises 17 residues. Germline assignment: CDR1 ENHRY and CDR2 SYGVKD. Trimming cost V 4 bases and J 5 bases; bases outside gene matches: 13. The CDR3 loop is CAISGHGSRDRVDTQYF. The CDR3, as DNA: TGTGCCATCAGTGGCCACGGATCCCGGGACAGGGTAGATACGCAGTATTTT.

The chain recombines TRBV6-5 with TRBJ2-7, with TRBD1 matching 8 bases. Germline V gene lookup returns CDR1 MNHEY and CDR2 SVGAGI. This CDR3 contains 13 residues. V shed 5 bases and J 7 bases; nucleotides not matched to a gene: 7. CDR3 sequence reads: CASSPKDRAEQYF. CDR3 DNA sequence: TGTGCCAGCAGTCCAAAGGACAGGGCAGAGCAGTACTTC.

The chain has TRBV18 and TRBJ1-3; a possible D gene is TRBD1 (6 bases). CDR1 and CDR2 from the germline V gene are KGHSH and LQKENI. This CDR3 region has 15 residues. V shed 4 bases and J shed 0 bases, with 10 bases lying between them. This chain's CDR3 is CASSLQGRSGNTIYF. DNA of the CDR3: TGTGCCAGCTCACTTCAGGGGCGCTCTGGAAACACCATATATTTT.

V is TRBV27 and J is TRBJ2-3, with 10 positions matching TRBD2. Germline loops: CDR1 MNHEY, CDR2 SMNVEV (reference sequence). The trim removed 2 bases at V and 0 bases at J, leaving 11 bases unmatched. This CDR3 is built from 19 residues. CDR3 DNA sequence: TGTGCCAGCAGTTTACAAAGGGATGGACTAGCGGCTAGCACAGATACGCAGTATTTT. Residues: CASSLQRDGLAASTDTQYF.

This clone was recorded once. The chain carries TRBV6-1 and TRBJ2-5, with 12 bases identical to TRBD2. Germline-derived CDR1 and CDR2 are MNHNS and SASEGT. The CDR3 is made up of 17 amino acids. V was pared by 3 bases and J by 9 bases, with 14 bases of the junction left unmatched. CDR3 bases: TGTGCCAGCAGTGAGGCCCGTACTAGCGGGAGGCCCCGGGCCCAGTACTTC. It encodes CASSEARTSGRPRAQYF.

This clone was seen a single time. The chain employs TRBV2 and TRBJ1-5; TRBD1 matches at 8 bases. Germline-derived CDR1 and CDR2 are SNHLY and FYNNEI. Trimming took 4 bases from V and 6 from J; bases not matched to a gene: 5. This CDR3 spans 14 amino acids. CDR3: CASSGTGTGQPQHF. CDR3 nucleotide sequence: TGTGCCAGCAGTGGGACAGGGACGGGTCAGCCCCAGCATTTT.

The chain links TRBV5-1 to TRBJ2-7; the D gene is possibly TRBD1 (6 bases). The CDR3 is 16 amino acids. The ends were cut back, 0 bases at V and 2 bases at J, with 15 bases in the middle. Germline CDR1 is SGHRS and CDR2 is YFSETQ. CDR3 DNA sequence: TGCGCCAGCAGCTTGGAGCCCGGGACATTAGCCTACGAGCAGTACTTC. Translating gives CASSLEPGTLAYEQYF.

The chain links TRBV4-2 to TRBJ2-7; 9 bases align to TRBD2. This CDR3 has 16 residues. Looked up from germline, CDR1 is LGHNA and CDR2 is YNFKEQ. The ends lost 3 bases at V and 2 bases at J; junction bases unmatched: 8. CDR3 in amino acids: CASSHQLAGSTYEQYF. The CDR3 region has the DNA TGTGCCAGCAGCCACCAACTAGCGGGTAGTACCTACGAGCAGTACTTC.

The genes are TRBV10-2 and TRBJ1-5; 8 bases are shared with TRBD1. V dropped 2 bases and J dropped 3; count of bases not matched to a gene: 3. Germline assignment: CDR1 WSHSY and CDR2 SAAADI. This CDR3 is 15 amino acids long. The DNA of the CDR3 is TGCGCCAGCAGTGAGACAGGGGGTACCAATCAGCCCCAGCATTTT. Its protein is CASSETGGTNQPQHF.

This chain uses TRBV7-2 with TRBJ2-3, with TRBD2 as a possible D gene (6 bases). There are 14 residues in the CDR3. Germline loops: CDR1 SGHTA, CDR2 FQGNSA. The germline V and J ends were trimmed by 2 bases and 3 bases, with 9 bases remaining between them. The CDR3, as DNA: TGTGCCAGCAGCTTATCGGCGGGGACAGATACGCAGTATTTT. Protein: CASSLSAGTDTQYF.

The chain combines TRBV7-9 with TRBJ2-7; tentative D call: TRBD2 (6 bases). Germline V CDR1 and CDR2: SEHNR, FQNEAQ (reference sequence). The CDR3 runs 16 residues. V shed 5 bases and J shed 2 bases, with 19 bases lying between them. DNA of the CDR3: TGTGCCAGCAGCCCGAAGTATGGGAGGACTCCCTACGAGCAGTACTTC. Its translation is CASSPKYGRTPYEQYF.

The rearrangement links TRBV15 to TRBJ2-7; the match to TRBD2 covers 9 bases. Germline loops: CDR1 LNHNV, CDR2 YYDKDF (reference sequence). The J segment lost 4 bases and the V segment lost 2 bases, leaving 9 bases of the junction unmatched. This CDR3 spans 16 amino acids. CDR3 sequence reads: CATSRPMGGREYEQYF. DNA for the CDR3: TGTGCCACCAGCAGACCCATGGGCGGGAGGGAGTACGAGCAGTACTTC. The whole variable domain, filled in from reference TRBV15 and TRBJ2-7, reads DAMVIQNPRYQVTQFGKPVTLSCSQTLNHNVMYWYQQKSSQAPKLLFHYYDKDFNNEADTPDNFQSRRPNTSFCFLDIRSPGLGDTAMYLCATSRPMGGREYEQYFGPGTRLTVT.

The chain links TRBV12-5 to TRBJ1-2; the D gene is possibly TRBD1 (5 bases). V lost 5 bases and J 6 bases, leaving 13 bases between the germline ends. Germline CDR1 reads LGHNT; CDR2 reads FRNRAP. The CDR3 contains 13 residues. The CDR3 coding sequence is TGTGCTAGTGGTAACCGCGGGGCGAATGGCTACACCTTC. It encodes CASGNRGANGYTF.

This clone was seen just once. This rearrangement joins TRBV15 to TRBJ1-5; TRBD1 aligns across 9 bases. The V gene end was trimmed by 3 bases and the J gene end by 2 bases; junction bases not matched to a gene: 8. The CDR3 extends over 17 amino acids. The germline V gene has CDR1 LNHNV and CDR2 YYDKDF (reference sequence). In nucleotides, the CDR3 is TGTGCCACCAGCAGTTTCTGCCGGGACAGGGGCAATCAGCCCCAGCATTTT. The encoded protein is CATSSFCRDRGNQPQHF. Variable domain in full (rest from reference TRBV15 and TRBJ1-5): DAMVIQNPRYQVTQFGKPVTLSCSQTLNHNVMYWYQQKSSQAPKLLFHYYDKDFNNEADTPDNFQSRRPNTSFCFLDIRSPGLGDTAMYLCATSSFCRDRGNQPQHFGDGTRLSIL.

The DNA of the CDR3 is TGTGCCAGCAGCTTTACAATGGGACAGTCCTGTGGGGAGCAGTACTTC. This encodes CASSFTMGQSCGEQYF. The chain has TRBV7-9 and TRBJ2-7; 7 nucleotides agree with TRBD1. The CDR3 consists of 16 residues. The germline gives CDR1 SEHNR, CDR2 FQNEAQ (reference sequence). V lost 3 bases, J lost 7 bases, and 15 bases stayed unmatched.

The chain recombines TRBV12-5 with TRBJ2-5, with D perhaps matching TRBD1 (6 bases). The CDR3 is 14 amino acids. Germline V lookup: CDR1 LGHNT, CDR2 FRNRAP. V shed 6 bases and J shed 2 bases, with 13 bases lying between them. The CDR3 spells CASGSTGRQETQYF. DNA of the CDR3: TGTGCTAGTGGCTCGACAGGAAGGCAAGAGACCCAGTACTTC.